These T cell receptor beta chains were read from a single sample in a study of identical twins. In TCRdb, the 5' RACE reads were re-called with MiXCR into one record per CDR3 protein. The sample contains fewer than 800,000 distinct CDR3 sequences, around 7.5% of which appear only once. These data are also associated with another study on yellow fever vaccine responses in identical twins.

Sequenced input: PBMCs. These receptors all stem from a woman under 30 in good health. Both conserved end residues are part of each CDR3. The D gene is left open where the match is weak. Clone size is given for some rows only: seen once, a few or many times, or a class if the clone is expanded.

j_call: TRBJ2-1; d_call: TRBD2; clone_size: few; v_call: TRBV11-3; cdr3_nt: TGTGCCAGCAGCTTAACCGGGAGGGCCCCTGAGCAGTTCTTC; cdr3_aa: CASSLTGRAPEQFF
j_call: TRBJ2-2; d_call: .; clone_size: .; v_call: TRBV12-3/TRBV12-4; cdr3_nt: TGTGCCAGCAAAAATAGGTCGGAGCTGTTTTTT; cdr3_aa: CASKNRSELFF
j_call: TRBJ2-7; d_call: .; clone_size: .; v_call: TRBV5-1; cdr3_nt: TGCGCCAGCAGCAAGACAGGCTTCAACTACGAGCAGTACTTC; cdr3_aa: CASSKTGFNYEQYF
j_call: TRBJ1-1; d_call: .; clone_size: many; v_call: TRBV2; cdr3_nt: TGTGCCAGCATTCGGACACTCAACACTGAAGCTTTCTTT; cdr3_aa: CASIRTLNTEAFF
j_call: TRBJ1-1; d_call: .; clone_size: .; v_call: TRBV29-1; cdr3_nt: TGCAGCGCGGCGGCGGCAGGTGGCACTGAAGCTTTCTTT; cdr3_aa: CSAAAAGGTEAFF
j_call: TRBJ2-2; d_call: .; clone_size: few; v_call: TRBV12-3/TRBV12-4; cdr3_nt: TGTGCCAGCACCAACGGTCAGGAGGGAGCCGGGGAGCTGTTTTTT; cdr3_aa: CASTNGQEGAGELFF
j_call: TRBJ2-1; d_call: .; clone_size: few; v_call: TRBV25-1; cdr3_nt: TGTGCCAGCAGTCCCCAATGGGGAGGCTCCTACAATGAGCAGTTCTTC; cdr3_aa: CASSPQWGGSYNEQFF
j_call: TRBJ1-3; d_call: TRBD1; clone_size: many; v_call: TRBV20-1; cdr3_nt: TGCAGTGCTAGCGCGTCGGGACAGATTAGAAACACCATATATTTT; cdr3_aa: CSASASGQIRNTIYF
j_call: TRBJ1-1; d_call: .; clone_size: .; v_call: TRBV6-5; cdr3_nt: TGTGCCAGCAGTTACACTACAGAAAGTATGAACACTGAAGCTTTCTTT; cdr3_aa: CASSYTTESMNTEAFF
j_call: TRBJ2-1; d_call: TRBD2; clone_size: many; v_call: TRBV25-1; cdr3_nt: TGTGCCAGCATGGGACTAGCTCCTGGTGAGCAGTTCTTC; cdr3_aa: CASMGLAPGEQFF
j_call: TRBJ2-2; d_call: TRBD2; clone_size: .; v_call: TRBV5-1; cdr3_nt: TGCGCCAGCAAGCGGGAGTACGTCGGGGAGCTGTTTTTT; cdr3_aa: CASKREYVGELFF
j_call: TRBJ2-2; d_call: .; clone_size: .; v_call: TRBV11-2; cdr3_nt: TGTGCCAGCTCCTCGTGGGAGCGGAGGAACACCGGGGAGCTGTTTTTT; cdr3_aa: CASSSWERRNTGELFF
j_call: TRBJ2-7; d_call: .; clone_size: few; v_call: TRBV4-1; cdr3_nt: TGCGCCAGCAGCTCTATGACGACGGGGGCCTACGAGCAGTACTTC; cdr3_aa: CASSSMTTGAYEQYF
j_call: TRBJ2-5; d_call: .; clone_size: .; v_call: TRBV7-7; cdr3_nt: TGTGCCAGCAGGGGAATGCGAGAGACCCAGTACTTC; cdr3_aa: CASRGMRETQYF
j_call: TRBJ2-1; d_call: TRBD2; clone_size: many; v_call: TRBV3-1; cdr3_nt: TGTGCCAGCACCTTGGGACTAGCGGGAGGAAATGAGCAGTTCTTC; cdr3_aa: CASTLGLAGGNEQFF
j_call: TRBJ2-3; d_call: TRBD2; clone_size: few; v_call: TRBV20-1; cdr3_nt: TGCAGTGCTAGAGATCCCGGGACTAGCGGGGGCCACTCTAGCACAGATACGCAGTATTTT; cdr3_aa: CSARDPGTSGGHSSTDTQYF
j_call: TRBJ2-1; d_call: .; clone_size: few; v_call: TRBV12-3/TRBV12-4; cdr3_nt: TGTGCCAGTACCCAAGGGCCCCCTCCTGGGAATGAGCAGTTCTTC; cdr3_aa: CASTQGPPPGNEQFF
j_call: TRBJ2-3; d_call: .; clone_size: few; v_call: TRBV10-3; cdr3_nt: TGTGCCATCAGTGAGTCAGTCACACCAAAAAGCACAGATACGCAGTATTTT; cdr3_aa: CAISESVTPKSTDTQYF
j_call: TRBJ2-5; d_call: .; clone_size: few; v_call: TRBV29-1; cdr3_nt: TGCAGCGTTGGCGGTTGGGGGTACCAAGAGACCCAGTACTTC; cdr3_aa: CSVGGWGYQETQYF
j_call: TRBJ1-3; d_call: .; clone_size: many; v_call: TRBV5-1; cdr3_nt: TGCGCCAGCAGCCTTATGACGGACTCTGGAAACACCATATATTTT; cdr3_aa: CASSLMTDSGNTIYF
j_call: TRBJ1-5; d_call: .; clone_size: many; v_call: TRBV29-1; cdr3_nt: TGCAGCGTCAAAACGGGGGTAAGCAATCAGCCCCAGCATTTT; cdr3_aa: CSVKTGVSNQPQHF
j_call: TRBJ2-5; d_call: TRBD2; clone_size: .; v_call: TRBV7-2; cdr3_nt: TGTGCCAGCAGCTTAAGCGGCGGGACTAGCGGGATTCGTGAGACCCAGTACTTC; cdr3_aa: CASSLSGGTSGIRETQYF
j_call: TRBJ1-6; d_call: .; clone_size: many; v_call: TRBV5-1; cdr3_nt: TGCGCCAGCTCGCCGGATGGCTCCTATAATTCACCCCTCCACTTT; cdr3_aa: CASSPDGSYNSPLHF
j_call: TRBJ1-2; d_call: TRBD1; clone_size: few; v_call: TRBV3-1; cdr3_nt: TGTGCCAGCAGCCAAACCGGGACAGGGGACTTTAACTATGGCTACACCTTC; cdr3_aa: CASSQTGTGDFNYGYTF
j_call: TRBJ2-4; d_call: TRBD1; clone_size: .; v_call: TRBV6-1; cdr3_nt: TGTGCCAGCGCGGTTGGGGACAGGGCCGACATTCAGTACTTC; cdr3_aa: CASAVGDRADIQYF
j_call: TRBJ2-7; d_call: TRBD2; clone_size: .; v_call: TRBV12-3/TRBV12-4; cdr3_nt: TGTGCCAGCAGCCCAGACCCCGGGAGGGCGTACGAGCAGTACTTC; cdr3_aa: CASSPDPGRAYEQYF
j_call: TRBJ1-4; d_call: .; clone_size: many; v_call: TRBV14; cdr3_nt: TGTGCCAGCAGCCAAGCATATGGGGAAAAACTGTTTTTT; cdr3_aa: CASSQAYGEKLFF
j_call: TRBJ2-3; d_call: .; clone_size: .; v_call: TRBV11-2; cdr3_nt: TGTGCCAGCAGCGGCGTCCGGTGGGTCGTCGGGACAGATACGCAGTATTTT; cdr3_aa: CASSGVRWVVGTDTQYF
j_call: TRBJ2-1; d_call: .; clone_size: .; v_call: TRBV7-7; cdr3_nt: TGTGCCAGCAGCTTATCCGGGACCCCATCTGGTGGTGAGCAGTTCTTC; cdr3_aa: CASSLSGTPSGGEQFF
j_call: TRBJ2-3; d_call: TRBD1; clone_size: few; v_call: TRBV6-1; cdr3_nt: TGTGCCAGCAGCCAAGGCCGCCGGGACAGAGAGTATTTT; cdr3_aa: CASSQGRRDREYF
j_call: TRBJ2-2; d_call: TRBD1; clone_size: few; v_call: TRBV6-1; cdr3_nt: TGTGCCAGCAGCCAAGGACAGGGTCCGAACACCGGGGAGCTGTTTTTT; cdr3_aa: CASSQGQGPNTGELFF
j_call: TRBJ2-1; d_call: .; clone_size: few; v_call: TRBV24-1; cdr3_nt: TGTGCCACCTCTGTCCAGGGGGAGCAGTTCTTC; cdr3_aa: CATSVQGEQFF
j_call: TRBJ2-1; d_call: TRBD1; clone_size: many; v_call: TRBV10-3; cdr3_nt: TGTGCCGTTATCGGTCCCGGGACAGGGGGCATAAATGAGCAGTTCTTC; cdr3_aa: CAVIGPGTGGINEQFF
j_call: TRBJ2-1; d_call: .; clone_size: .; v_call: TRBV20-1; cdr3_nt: TGCAGTGCTAGAGACAGGGACTCACTGAGCTCCTACAATGAGCAGTTCTTC; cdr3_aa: CSARDRDSLSSYNEQFF
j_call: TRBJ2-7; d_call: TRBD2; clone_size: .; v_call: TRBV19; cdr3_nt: TGTGCCAGTTCCCGAAGAGGGAGGGGACTCTACGAGCAGTACTTC; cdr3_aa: CASSRRGRGLYEQYF
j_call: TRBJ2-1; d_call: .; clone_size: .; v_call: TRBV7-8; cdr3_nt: TGTGCCAGCAGCAGCACCGATGAGCAGTTCTTC; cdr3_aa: CASSSTDEQFF
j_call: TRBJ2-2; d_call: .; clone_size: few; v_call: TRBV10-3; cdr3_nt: TGTGCCATCAGTGAGCTAGGACACACGAACACCGGGGAGCTGTTTTTT; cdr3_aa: CAISELGHTNTGELFF
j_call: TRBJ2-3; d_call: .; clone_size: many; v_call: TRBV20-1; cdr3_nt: TGCAGTGCTAGAAGCCAGGCGGGCACAGATACGCAGTATTTT; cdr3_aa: CSARSQAGTDTQYF
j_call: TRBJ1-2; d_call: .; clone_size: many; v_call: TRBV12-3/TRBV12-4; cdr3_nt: TGTGCCAGCAGTTTAGGGGCAGGGACCTATGGCTACACCTTC; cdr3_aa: CASSLGAGTYGYTF
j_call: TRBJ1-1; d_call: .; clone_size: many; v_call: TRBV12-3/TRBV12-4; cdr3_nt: TGTGCCAGCAGCTCCTCGGGCGGTACTGAAGCTTTCTTT; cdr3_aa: CASSSSGGTEAFF
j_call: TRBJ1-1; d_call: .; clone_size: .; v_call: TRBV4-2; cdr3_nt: TGTGCCAGCAGCCCTTACGGAAAAACTGAAGCTTTCTTT; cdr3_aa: CASSPYGKTEAFF
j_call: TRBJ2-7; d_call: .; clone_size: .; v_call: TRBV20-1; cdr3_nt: TGCAGTGCTACCGGTAGCGATACCTACGAGCAGTACTTC; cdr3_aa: CSATGSDTYEQYF
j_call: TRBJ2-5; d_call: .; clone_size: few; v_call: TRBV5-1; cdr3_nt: TGCGCCAGCAGCTCGGTAAGGTTATCGGGGCAAGAGACCCAGTACTTC; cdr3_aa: CASSSVRLSGQETQYF
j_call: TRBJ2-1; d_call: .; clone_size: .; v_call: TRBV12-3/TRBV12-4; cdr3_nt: TGTGCCAGCAGTTGGGGCACCCAGCAGTTCTTC; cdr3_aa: CASSWGTQQFF
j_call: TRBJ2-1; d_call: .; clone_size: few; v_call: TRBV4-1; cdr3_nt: TGCGCCAGCAGCCAAGAAGATTCTCATGGATACAATGAGCAGTTCTTC; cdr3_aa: CASSQEDSHGYNEQFF
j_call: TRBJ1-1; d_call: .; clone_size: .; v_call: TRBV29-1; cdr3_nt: TGCAGCGTTGTCGGCAGGAGGAACACTGAAGCTTTCTTT; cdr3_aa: CSVVGRRNTEAFF